Below are 20 T cell receptor beta chains sequenced from a single sample in a study of Siglec-9 on CD8 T cells in melanoma. TCRdb's table, derived via immunoSEQ multiplex PCR, lists solely in-frame clones and lacks some. Seen here are over 30,000 clones, about 80% observed once, and the top ten hold approximately 1.7%. Material: Siglec-9- CD8+ T cells sorted from blood. Source of these receptors: a human donor in good health.

The rearrangement uses TRBV7-3 and TRBJ2-3, with 7 bases fitting TRBD2. Germline CDR1 is SGHTA and CDR2 is FQGTGA. The CDR3 loop spans 14 amino acids. J was trimmed by 3 bases and V by 2 bases; bases with no gene match: 2. CDR3 in DNA: TGTGCCAGCAGCTTAGCGGGAGAAACAGATACGCAGTATTTT. Translated, it gives CASSLAGETDTQYF.

V gene TRBV7-9 combines with J gene TRBJ2-2; maybe TRBD2 (5 bases). The germline V and J ends were trimmed by 1 base and 6 bases, with 15 bases remaining between them. There are 16 residues in the CDR3. CDR1 is SEHNR and CDR2 is FQNEAQ in the germline V gene (reference sequence). The CDR3 sequence is CASSLGLGEAAGELFF. CDR3 coding DNA: TGTGCCAGCAGCTTAGGTCTGGGAGAAGCTGCCGGGGAGCTGTTTTTT.

The chain recombines TRBV29-1 with TRBJ2-7; 8 bases map to TRBD1. Germline CDR1 SQVTM, CDR2 ANQGSEA. With V trimmed by 7 bases and J by 1 base, 6 bases remained unmatched. The CDR3 loop spans 13 amino acids. The CDR3 is CSGGQGPSYEQYF. CDR3 sequence (DNA): TGCAGCGGCGGACAGGGACCTTCCTACGAGCAGTACTTC.

The chain couples TRBV10-1 to TRBJ2-7; perhaps D is TRBD1 or TRBD2 (7 bases each). V was shortened by 3 bases and J by 2 bases, with 17 bases between the two germline ends. This CDR3 comprises 16 residues. Per germline, CDR1 WNHNN and CDR2 SYGVQD (reference sequence). CDR3 sequence reads: CASSEGQGGIPYEQYF. The CDR3, as DNA: TGCGCCAGCAGTGAAGGGCAGGGGGGGATTCCCTACGAGCAGTACTTC.

This clone was detected a few times. V usage is TRBV7-9 and J usage is TRBJ1-1; 7 positions match TRBD1. With 5 bases clipped from V and 7 bases from J, the junction kept 7 bases outside the gene matches. CDR3 length equals 13 residues. Germline lookup yields CDR1 SEHNR and CDR2 FQNEAQ (reference sequence). In nucleotides, the CDR3 is TGTGCCAGCAGCGGGACAGAGGGAGTTGAAGCTTTCTTT. Its translation is CASSGTEGVEAFF. The full variable domain, in which reference TRBV7-9 and TRBJ1-1 provide the parts outside the CDR3, is DTGVSQNPRHKITKRGQNVTFRCDPISEHNRLYWYRQTLGQGPEFLTYFQNEAQLEKSRLLSDRFSAERPKGSFSTLEIQRTEQGDSAMYLCASSGTEGVEAFFGQGTRLTVV.

This chain connects TRBV11-3 to TRBJ2-1; D gene ambiguous. V lost 1 base, J lost 8 bases, and 12 bases lay in between. The length of the CDR3 is 14 residues. In germline, CDR1 is SGHNT, CDR2 YENEEA. CDR3 region: CASSLGLAMDEQFF. Written as DNA, the CDR3 is TGTGCCAGCAGCTTAGGGCTTGCAATGGATGAGCAGTTCTTC.

This rearrangement joins TRBV6-5 to TRBJ1-1; maybe TRBD1 (5 bases). Trimming removed 6 bases at V and 0 bases at J, with 11 bases between. Germline lookup yields CDR1 MNHEY and CDR2 SVGAGI. The CDR3 runs to 14 residues. The CDR3 is CASSGTGMNTEAFF. DNA for the CDR3: TGTGCCAGCAGCGGTACAGGAATGAACACTGAAGCTTTCTTT.

V gene TRBV20-1 combines with J gene TRBJ2-1; no clear D. This CDR3 is built from 11 residues. Germline V gene lookup returns CDR1 DFQATT and CDR2 SNEGSKA (reference sequence). V was pared by 4 bases and J by 4 bases, with 5 bases between. CDR3 in DNA: TGCAGTGCTACCATTTACAATGAGCAGTTCTTC. It translates to CSATIYNEQFF.

J is TRBJ1-4 and V is TRBV9; tentatively, D is TRBD1 (6 bases). In germline, CDR1 is SGDLS, CDR2 YYNGEE. Trimming shortened V by 4 bases and J by 7 bases, and 20 bases separated the two germline ends. The length of the CDR3 is 16 residues. The CDR3 loop reads CASSRGGGQGGEKLFF. The CDR3 coding sequence is TGTGCCAGCAGCCGAGGTGGGGGGCAGGGAGGTGAAAAACTGTTTTTT.

The DNA of the CDR3 is TGTGCCAGCAGCCCGACCATGGCGGGAGCTTCCGATACGCAGTATTTT. Amino acid sequence: CASSPTMAGASDTQYF. The chain joins TRBV28 to TRBJ2-3; the match to TRBD2 covers 7 bases. This CDR3 has 16 amino acids. The V gene end was trimmed by 6 bases and the J gene end by 6 bases; junction bases not matched to a gene: 15. The germline CDR1 and CDR2 sequences are MDHEN and SYDVKM.

The chain links TRBV28 to TRBJ2-7, with 9 bases aligning to TRBD1. CDR3 length: 13 residues. V shed 6 bases, J shed 4 bases, and the junction held 4 bases outside the gene matches. Germline V lookup: CDR1 MDHEN, CDR2 SYDVKM. CDR3 region: CASRGQGWYEQYF. CDR3 in DNA: TGTGCCAGCAGGGGACAGGGTTGGTACGAGCAGTACTTC. Together with reference TRBV28 and TRBJ2-7, the CDR3 gives the full variable domain: DVKVTQSSRYLVKRTGEKVFLECVQDMDHENMFWYRQDPGLGLRLIYFSYDVKMKEKGDIPEGYSVSREKKERFSLILESASTNQTSMYLCASRGQGWYEQYFGPGTRLTVT.

The rearrangement links TRBV28 to TRBJ2-5; 13 bases match TRBD2. Germline V gene data show CDR1 as MDHEN and CDR2 as SYDVKM. This CDR3 has 17 residues. The V and J ends lost 1 base and 1 base, in that order; junction bases with no gene match: 3. The CDR3 DNA reads TGTGCCAGCAGTTTATTACTAGCGGGAGGGGGCCAAGAGACCCAGTACTTC. Encoded protein: CASSLLLAGGGQETQYF. The full variable domain, completed using reference TRBV28 and TRBJ2-5, is DVKVTQSSRYLVKRTGEKVFLECVQDMDHENMFWYRQDPGLGLRLIYFSYDVKMKEKGDIPEGYSVSREKKERFSLILESASTNQTSMYLCASSLLLAGGGQETQYFGPGTRLLVL.

V and J are TRBV10-3 and TRBJ2-2; D is uncertain. Germline V gene sequence: CDR1 ENHRY, CDR2 SYGVKD. V lost 0 bases to trimming and J lost 4 bases, with 15 bases between them. The CDR3 runs 17 residues. The CDR3 region is CAISESKDVSPTGELFF. CDR3 DNA: TGTGCCATCAGTGAGTCCAAAGACGTTTCCCCCACCGGGGAGCTGTTTTTT.

V usage is TRBV27 and J usage is TRBJ2-1, with unresolved D. The CDR3 spans 15 residues. Germline CDR1 is MNHEY and CDR2 is SMNVEV (reference sequence). Trimming removed 5 bases from V and 10 bases from J, with 21 bases in between. CDR3 nucleotide sequence: TGTGCCAGCAGTCAACGTGATGCAGCCACCCACGAGCAGTTCTTC. Amino acid sequence: CASSQRDAATHEQFF.

To note about this clone: The germline gene is not matched at one end of the junction; a read error may be the cause. The chain has TRBV10-1 and TRBJ2-7, with D possibly called TRBD1 or TRBD2 (5 bases each). This CDR3 is 13 amino acids long. Germline CDR1 is WNHNN and CDR2 is SYGVQD (reference sequence). Written as DNA, the CDR3 is TGCGCCAGCAGTGGGCTCGGGACGGCCCTTCGGCACTTC. Protein: CASSGLGTALRHF.

This clone was observed a handful of times. The gene calls are TRBV4-2 and TRBJ2-3, with 7 bases lining up with TRBD2. Germline values: CDR1 LGHNA, CDR2 YNFKEQ. CDR3 size: 15 residues. The V gene end was trimmed by 6 bases and the J gene end by 2 bases; junction bases not matched to a gene: 8. CDR3 nucleotide sequence: TGTGCCAGCAGGGGGGGGAGCGGGGACACAGATACGCAGTATTTT. This gives the protein CASRGGSGDTDTQYF.

The chain combines TRBV27 with TRBJ1-4; D unclear. Germline V CDR1 and CDR2: MNHEY, SMNVEV (reference sequence). The CDR3 loop spans 14 amino acids. Trimming removed 0 bases at V and 4 bases at J, with 6 bases between. Here the CDR3 DNA reads TGTGCCAGCAGTTTATCAGGGTTTAATGAAAAACTGTTTTTT. The encoded protein is CASSLSGFNEKLFF.

The chain uses TRBV28 and TRBJ1-4, with TRBD1 matching over 8 bases. Germline V gives CDR1 MDHEN, CDR2 SYDVKM. CDR3 size: 17 residues. With 4 bases clipped from V and 0 bases from J, the junction kept 7 bases outside the gene matches. The CDR3 DNA is TGTGCCAGCAGTTGGACAGGGATCTCTGCAACTAATGAAAAACTGTTTTTT. It encodes CASSWTGISATNEKLFF.

V and J are TRBV28 and TRBJ2-2, with a possible D match to TRBD1 (6 bases). The germline V gene encodes CDR1 MDHEN and CDR2 SYDVKM. This CDR3 has 16 residues. V lost 5 bases and J 3 bases, leaving 16 bases between the germline ends. CDR3 nucleotide sequence: TGTGCCAGCAGTGGGATAACAGGGTCATACACCGGGGAGCTGTTTTTT. Encoded protein: CASSGITGSYTGELFF.

This sequence joins TRBV6-5 and TRBJ2-5; the D call may be TRBD1 or TRBD2 (5 bases each). Germline V gene lookup returns CDR1 MNHEY and CDR2 SVGAGI. Between the trimmed V and J ends, which lost 0 bases and 5 bases, there was a span of 10 bases. The CDR3 is 14 residues long. CDR3 sequence reads: CASSYSGTLETQYF. The CDR3 region has the DNA TGTGCCAGCAGTTACTCCGGGACGTTGGAGACCCAGTACTTC.